There are a few counts of the clone carrying this T cell receptor (beta chain). Its antigen is unidentified. RNA transcripts were the template, and TCR beta CDR3 regions were amplified from them. First-round RT-PCR used HTBI primers; second-round multiplex PCR followed. TCRdb recomputed calls from the multiplex PCR reads with MiXCR, one row per CDR3 protein. The data contain almost 750,000 distinct CDR3 sequences, around 40% of them seen just once; the ten biggest clones take up roughly 45%. The sample belongs to a study of Graves' ophthalmopathy and Graves' hyperthyroidism. The CDR3 covers 14 residues. After removal of 5 bases from V and 6 bases from J, the junction contained 7 bases not matched to a gene. CDR1 and CDR2 from the germline V gene are SEHNR and FQNEAQ (reference sequence). Uncontrolled infections, other autoimmune diseases, pregnancy or lactation barred patients from enrollment. Overall study findings and caveats: As the model predicted ophthalmopathy progression, it achieved a sensitivity of around 70% and a specificity of roughly 73%.

The chain has TRBV7-9 and TRBJ2-7; 10 nucleotides line up with TRBD1. The sequenced sample consisted of peripheral blood. The TCR originated in an adult man with Graves' ophthalmopathy. CDR3 amino acids: CASSTGTGVSEQYF. CDR3 bases: TGTGCCAGCAGCACCGGGACAGGGGTGTCCGAGCAGTACTTC.